This passage covers 21 T cell receptor beta chains from one sample sequenced in a study of T cell repertoires in cytomegalovirus infection. What these receptors recognize is not known. TCRdb passed the reads through MiXCR, listing each CDR3 protein once. This sample carries roughly 860,000 distinct CDR3 sequences, 30% to 35% of them seen once, and the ten largest clones take 9.5% to 15%. The source material was cultured CD8+ T cells from PBMCs, sampled from culture after CMV antigen stimulation. Source of these receptors: a human donor in good health (CMV status not recorded). Some clones in this sample may be carry-over from other donors' samples.

This chain connects TRBV27 to TRBJ1-1; D is undetermined. V shed 5 bases and J shed 4 bases, with 14 bases lying between them. The length of the CDR3 is 14 residues. The germline CDR1 and CDR2 sequences are MNHEY and SMNVEV (reference sequence). The CDR3 sequence: CASSQRFKATEAFF. In nucleotides, the CDR3 is TGTGCCAGCAGTCAACGATTCAAGGCCACTGAAGCTTTCTTT.

This clonotype was observed many times. The V and J genes are TRBV7-8 and TRBJ2-1; 14 bases align to TRBD2. The CDR3 length is 15 residues. The V gene's germline CDR1 is SGHVS and CDR2 FQNEAQ. With V trimmed by 3 bases and J by 6 bases, 1 base remained unmatched. The CDR3 protein is CASSFGLAGGNEQFF. Written as DNA, the CDR3 is TGTGCCAGCAGCTTCGGACTAGCGGGAGGCAATGAGCAGTTCTTC.

V and J are TRBV7-9 and TRBJ1-5; D perhaps matches TRBD1 (5 bases). V lost 3 bases to trimming and J lost 3 bases, with 12 bases between them. This CDR3 comprises 15 residues. Germline lookup yields CDR1 SEHNR and CDR2 FQNEAQ (reference sequence). Here the CDR3 DNA reads TGTGCCAGCAGCTTCACAGGTCGCCCCAATCAGCCCCAGCATTTT. This translates into CASSFTGRPNQPQHF.

The chain uses TRBV4-1 and TRBJ2-7; D is perhaps TRBD2 (5 bases). V was pared by 0 bases and J by 3 bases, with 12 bases between. This CDR3 is 15 amino acids long. Germline V gene lookup returns CDR1 MGHRA and CDR2 YSYEKL. The CDR3 loop reads CASSQDSAEVYEQYV. The CDR3, as DNA: TGCGCCAGCAGCCAAGATTCAGCGGAGGTCTACGAGCAGTACGTC.

This clonotype has just a few counts. V usage is TRBV14 and J usage is TRBJ2-3; D perhaps matches TRBD2 (6 bases). V lost 3 bases and J 5 bases, leaving 12 bases between the germline ends. The CDR3 loop spans 14 amino acids. Germline V gene data show CDR1 as SGHDN and CDR2 as FVKESK. CDR3 coding DNA: TGTGCCAGCAGCCACGCGCAGGGAGGAGATACGCAGTATTTT. Its protein is CASSHAQGGDTQYF.

This clonotype has more than one count but fewer than ten. The chain carries TRBV7-8 and TRBJ2-7, with D perhaps TRBD2 (5 bases). This CDR3 comprises 15 residues. CDR1 is SGHVS, CDR2 FQNEAQ, per germline. V was clipped by 5 bases and J by 3 bases, with 17 bases between them. This CDR3 is CASSPERGLFYEQYV. CDR3 bases: TGTGCCAGCAGCCCCGAACGAGGACTTTTCTACGAGCAGTACGTC.

The chain links TRBV20-1 to TRBJ2-1; D remains unclear. The CDR3 is made up of 11 amino acids. V lost 7 bases and J lost 4, with 8 bases in between. The germline gives CDR1 DFQATT, CDR2 SNEGSKA (reference sequence). In DNA, the CDR3 is TGCAGTGAAAGGAGTTACAATGAGCAGTTCTTC. It yields the protein CSERSYNEQFF.

V usage is TRBV14 and J usage is TRBJ2-7; D might be TRBD1 (6 bases). V lost 8 bases and J lost 0, with 8 bases in between. This CDR3 region has 12 residues. The germline CDR1 and CDR2 sequences are SGHDN and FVKESK. CDR3 loop: CASGQSSYEQYF. The CDR3 DNA follows: TGTGCCAGCGGACAGAGCTCCTACGAGCAGTACTTC.

The table lists this clonotype with a few counts. The V and J genes are TRBV2 and TRBJ1-2; D is unresolved. The CDR3 length is 11 residues. Deletions cut 6 bases from V and 7 bases from J, with 9 bases between. Germline lookup yields CDR1 SNHLY and CDR2 FYNNEI. The CDR3 spells CASRNQAGYTF. The DNA for the CDR3 is TGTGCCAGCAGAAACCAGGCTGGCTACACCTTC.

The chain employs TRBV7-6 and TRBJ1-6, with D possibly TRBD1 on 6 matching bases. The CDR3 is 17 residues long. Looked up from germline, CDR1 is SGHVS and CDR2 is FNYEAQ. Trimming cost V 2 bases and J 0 bases, with 11 bases left between them. The DNA of the CDR3 is TGTGCCAGCAGCTTAATTACAGGGAGCTCCTATAATTCACCCCTCCACTTT. Translated, it gives CASSLITGSSYNSPLHF.

The chain is built from TRBV28 and TRBJ1-3, with no clear D. Germline values: CDR1 MDHEN, CDR2 SYDVKM. This CDR3 has 14 amino acids. V was cut by 7 bases and J by 5 bases, with 15 bases left in between. For the CDR3, the DNA is TGTGCCAGCAAAGAGGCCTCAAAAAGAAACACCATATATTTT. Protein product: CASKEASKRNTIYF.

This rearrangement joins TRBV5-6 to TRBJ2-5, with D tentatively TRBD1 or TRBD2 (5 bases each). The CDR3 runs to 15 residues. Germline V gene sequence: CDR1 SGHDT, CDR2 YYEEEE. V lost 4 bases to trimming and J lost 6 bases, with 19 bases between them. The CDR3 bases are TGTGCCAGCAGCCCCATGGGACCCCGGAGACAGACCCAGTACTTC. Translation: CASSPMGPRRQTQYF.

This clonotype was counted between two and nine times. This sequence joins TRBV27 and TRBJ2-3; the match to TRBD2 covers 15 bases. The CDR3 loop spans 14 amino acids. V gave up 7 bases and J gave up 11 bases; unmatched junction bases: 7. CDR1 is MNHEY, CDR2 SMNVEV, per germline (reference sequence). The CDR3 reads CASTPGLAGGRQYF. The CDR3 DNA follows: TGTGCCAGCACCCCGGGACTAGCGGGGGGAAGGCAGTATTTT.

This chain connects TRBV10-1 to TRBJ1-5; no clear D. The V end was cut by 2 bases, the J end by 6 bases, with 11 bases between. CDR3 length: 14 amino acids. Germline values: CDR1 WNHNN, CDR2 SYGVQD (reference sequence). CDR3 nucleotide sequence: TGCGCCAGCAGTGAGCGAGGAGAGGCTCAGCCCCAGCATTTT. It codes for CASSERGEAQPQHF.

The chain is built from TRBV2 and TRBJ1-5; tentative D call: TRBD1 (6 bases). CDR3 length: 16 amino acids. Trimming left V 5 bases short and J 0 bases short, with 14 bases between. The germline V gene has CDR1 SNHLY and CDR2 FYNNEI. The CDR3 protein is CASSLRDNFSNQPQHF. As DNA, the CDR3 is TGTGCCAGCAGTCTACGGGACAACTTTAGCAATCAGCCCCAGCATTTT.

This sequence joins TRBV19 and TRBJ2-7; 7 bases line up with TRBD1. The V gene's germline CDR1 is LNHDA and CDR2 SQIVND (reference sequence). V was clipped by 4 bases and J by 6 bases; unmatched bases: 12. The CDR3 totals 15 residues. The CDR3 region has the DNA TGTGCCAGTAGTACAAACCCGACAGGGTTGGGCGAGCAGTACTTC. Its translation is CASSTNPTGLGEQYF.

DNA for the CDR3: TGTGCCAGCAGCAGATTACCGGGACAGAATAAACTGAACACCGGGGAGCTGTTTTTT. Translated: CASSRLPGQNKLNTGELFF. The J gene is TRBJ2-2, the V gene TRBV7-6, with 7 bases matching TRBD1. After removal of 5 bases from V and 1 base from J, the junction contained 16 bases not matched to a gene. This CDR3 is built from 19 residues. CDR1 and CDR2 (germline): SGHVS, FNYEAQ.

V is TRBV4-1 and J is TRBJ1-1; no clear D. This CDR3 region has 15 residues. CDR1 is MGHRA and CDR2 is YSYEKL in the germline V gene. The V and J ends lost 4 bases and 4 bases respectively, with 16 bases between them. CDR3 DNA sequence: TGCGCCAGCAGCCCCGCGGAGGGTTTCTTCACTGAAGCTTTCTTT. Residues: CASSPAEGFFTEAFF.

The table lists this clonotype with many counts. The V gene is TRBV7-3, the J gene TRBJ1-1, with D possibly TRBD1 on 6 matching bases. Germline V lookup: CDR1 SGHTA, CDR2 FQGTGA. Trimming pared 1 base from V and 1 base from J, leaving 10 bases between. The CDR3 is 15 amino acids. The CDR3 loop reads CASSLSGGPNTEAFF. CDR3 nucleotides: TGTGCCAGCAGCTTAAGTGGGGGCCCGAACACTGAAGCTTTCTTT.

The chain couples TRBV5-1 to TRBJ1-6; D unclear. V gave up 4 bases and J gave up 9 bases, with 23 bases separating them. CDR1 and CDR2 from the germline V gene are SGHRS and YFSETQ. The CDR3 spans 17 residues. The CDR3 DNA reads as TGCGCCAGCAGCCAGGTTCCGGGCCTACAAGGTGTTTCACCCCTCCACTTT. Protein product: CASSQVPGLQGVSPLHF.

The gene calls are TRBV12-3 or TRBV12-4 and TRBJ2-3; 8 bases are a match to TRBD2. The CDR3 is 15 amino acids. After removal of 4 bases from V and 6 bases from J, the junction contained 9 bases not matched to a gene. The CDR3 DNA follows: TGTGCCAGCAGTTCAGGCGGGGGGTTGTCGGATACGCAGTATTTT. Residues: CASSSGGGLSDTQYF.